A selection of T cell receptor beta chains follows, all from one sample in a study of blood T cell repertoires in COVID-19. The protocol was immunoSEQ multiplex PCR, while the TCRdb copy is restricted to in-frame clones and leaves out a portion. The table includes roughly 370,000 clones, approximately 87% detected once. The sequenced sample consisted of PBMCs or T cells enriched from blood (not recorded which). All receptors come from a woman aged 50 to 65 who had recovered from COVID-19. Both conserved end residues are part of each CDR3. The D gene is left open where the match is weak. The listing skips clone size in some rows; elsewhere it reads once, few, many or a size class.

>-|TRBJ1-5|15|-|TRBV12-2
TGTGCAAGTCGCTTAACCCGACAGGGTGGCCAGCCCCAGCATTTT
CASRLTRQGGQPQHF
>few|TRBJ1-3|16|-|TRBV7-9
TGTGCCAGCAGCGGGGGCCTGCGCAGCTCTGGAAACACCATATATTTT
CASSGGLRSSGNTIYF
>-|TRBJ2-7|15|TRBD2|TRBV18
TGTGCCAGCTCTGATCGTAGCGGGGGTATCTACGAGCAGTACTTC
CASSDRSGGIYEQYF
>-|TRBJ1-2|13|-|TRBV12-3/TRBV12-4
TGTGCCAGCAGTTTTTCAACAGGGAATGGCTACACCTTC
CASSFSTGNGYTF
>-|TRBJ1-1|13|-|TRBV30
TGTGCCTGGAGTGCCTCGGGGAACACTGAAGCTTTCTTT
CAWSASGNTEAFF
>-|TRBJ1-6|15|-|TRBV27
TGTGCCAGCAGGCAAAGGACAGCCTATAATTCACCCCTCCACTTT
CASRQRTAYNSPLHF
>-|TRBJ1-2|16|TRBD1|TRBV2
TGTGCCAGCACCGTGACAGGGCCAATCGCCACAAGCGGCTACACCTTC
CASTVTGPIATSGYTF
>once|TRBJ2-3|15|TRBD2|TRBV7-2
TGTGCCAGCAGCCAACTAGCGGGTCTAACAGATACGCAGTATTTT
CASSQLAGLTDTQYF
>-|TRBJ1-2|13|TRBD1|TRBV5-1
TGCGCCAGCAGCCCTGGACAGGCGGGTGGCTACACCTTC
CASSPGQAGGYTF
>-|TRBJ1-1|15|-|TRBV21-1
TGTGCCAGCAGCATAGGGGGCTGCTTGGTCACTGAAGCTTTCTTT
CASSIGGCLVTEAFF
>few|TRBJ1-2|14|-|TRBV18
TGTGCCAGCTCACCGGGAGGAGGGCACTATGGCTACACCTTC
CASSPGGGHYGYTF
>-|TRBJ1-1|14|-|TRBV19
TGTGCCAGTTATTCCCCAGGGTTACCCACTGAAGCTTTCTTT
CASYSPGLPTEAFF
>-|TRBJ1-2|14|-|TRBV19
TGTGCCAGTAGTGTACGGACAGAAGCGTATGGCTACACCTTC
CASSVRTEAYGYTF
>-|TRBJ1-1|17|TRBD1|TRBV27
TGTGCCAGCAGTCCGGACCCGTACATAACAGGGGCCCGAGGAGCTTTCTTT
CASSPDPYITGARGAFF
>-|TRBJ1-6|14|-|TRBV9
TGTGCCAGCAGCGTAGTAGCAGGGAATTCACCCCTCCACTTT
CASSVVAGNSPLHF
>-|TRBJ1-1|13|-|TRBV25-1
TGTGCCAGCAGTGAATTCTGGCGGACTGAAGCTTTCTTT
CASSEFWRTEAFF
>-|TRBJ2-7|14|-|TRBV2
TGTGCCACCCGGGACTTCAGGAGCTCCTACGAGCAGTACTTC
CATRDFRSSYEQYF